This T cell receptor beta chain was observed in a study of blood T cell repertoires in COVID-19. TCRdb keeps only in-frame clones here, not all; method: immunoSEQ multiplex PCR. The data hold about 87,000 clones, with around 88% observed a single time. The trim removed 0 bases at V and 3 bases at J, leaving 4 bases unmatched. This CDR3 spans 16 amino acids. Germline V lookup: CDR1 SQVTM, CDR2 ANQGSEA. This chain uses TRBV29-1 with TRBJ2-1; 11 bases align to TRBD1. Sample: peripheral blood. The TCR sequence derives from a woman aged 60 to 75 with acute or convalescent COVID-19. This chain's CDR3 is CSVEEGTGGSYNEQFF. The CDR3 DNA reads as TGCAGCGTTGAAGAGGGGACAGGGGGTAGCTACAATGAGCAGTTCTTC.